This TCR beta chain was identified during a study of OX40 agonist ivuxolimab in advanced cancers. CDR3 size: 11 residues. Germline values: CDR1 SGHVS, CDR2 FQNEAQ. Some clones are missing from TCRdb's copy, which holds only in-frame ones; the method was immunoSEQ multiplex PCR. Of around 80,000 clones detected, about nine tenths appear once; the ten largest clones hold over 8.5%. The starting material was CD4+ or CD8+ T cells sorted from blood, obtained in a trial of the OX40 agonist ivuxolimab. The receptor was derived from an adult with an advanced solid tumor such as melanoma, head and neck, liver or kidney cancer. The J gene is TRBJ2-5, the V gene TRBV7-8; D call uncertain. The assigned J gene may be wrong: the sequence end matches TRBJ2-7 better. The CDR3, as DNA: TGTGCCAGCAGCCTCTCCTACGAGCAGTACTTC. Residues: CASSLSYEQYF.